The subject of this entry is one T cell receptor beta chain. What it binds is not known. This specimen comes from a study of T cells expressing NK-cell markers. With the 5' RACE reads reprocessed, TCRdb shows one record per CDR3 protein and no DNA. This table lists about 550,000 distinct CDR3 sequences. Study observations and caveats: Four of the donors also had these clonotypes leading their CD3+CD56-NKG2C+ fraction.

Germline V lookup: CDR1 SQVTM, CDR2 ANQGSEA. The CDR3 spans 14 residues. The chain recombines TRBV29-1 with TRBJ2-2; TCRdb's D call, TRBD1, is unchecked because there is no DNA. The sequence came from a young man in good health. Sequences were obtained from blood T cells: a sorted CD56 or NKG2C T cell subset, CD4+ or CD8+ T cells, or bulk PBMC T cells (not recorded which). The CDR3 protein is CSVAGDRSTGELFF.